These 15 T cell receptor beta chains were sequenced from one sample in a study of T cell responses to AZD1222 COVID-19 vaccine. Clones were sequenced by immunoSEQ multiplex PCR, and TCRdb holds only the in-frame ones, with some missing. Of approximately 170,000 clones in the sample, approximately 90% are singletons; the top ten hold 4% to 5.5%. The sample consisted of peripheral blood, taken on day 0 of AZD1222 vaccination. Receptor source: an adult in good health.

The V and J genes are TRBV9 and TRBJ2-1; D possibly corresponds to TRBD2 (6 bases). Looked up from germline, CDR1 is SGDLS and CDR2 is YYNGEE. The CDR3 is 15 amino acids. Trimming left V 0 bases short and J 3 bases short, with 10 bases between. CDR3 amino acids: CASSVEDSGYNEQFF. In DNA form, the CDR3 reads TGTGCCAGCAGCGTAGAAGATAGCGGCTACAATGAGCAGTTCTTC.

The V and J genes are TRBV9 and TRBJ2-2; a weak D match, TRBD2 (6 bases). V dropped 3 bases and J dropped 1 base, with 10 bases sitting between them. Germline CDR1 and CDR2: SGDLS and YYNGEE. CDR3 length: 15 residues. In DNA form, the CDR3 reads TGTGCCAGCAGCGCCGGGACTTTGAACACCGGGGAGCTGTTTTTT. This translates into CASSAGTLNTGELFF.

The V call is TRBV19, the J call TRBJ2-2; the match to TRBD1 covers 7 bases. This CDR3 contains 14 residues. Germline V gives CDR1 LNHDA, CDR2 SQIVND (reference sequence). V lost 4 bases and J lost 8; bases outside the gene matches: 7. CDR3 loop: CASSTNRGGGELFF. CDR3 nucleotides: TGTGCCAGTAGTACCAACAGGGGTGGAGGGGAGCTGTTTTTT.

This sequence joins TRBV10-1 and TRBJ1-1; D unclear. Germline CDR1 is WNHNN and CDR2 is SYGVQD (reference sequence). CDR3 length equals 14 residues. The V gene lost 0 bases and the J gene lost 5 bases, with 10 bases spanning the gap. The CDR3 region is CASSESGKATEAFF. The CDR3 nucleotides are TGCGCCAGCAGTGAGTCGGGCAAGGCGACTGAAGCTTTCTTT.

This chain links TRBV12-3 or TRBV12-4 with TRBJ2-7; TRBD2 matches 7 bases. V was pared by 7 bases and J by 7 bases, with 10 bases of the junction left unmatched. There are 13 residues in the CDR3. CDR3 DNA sequence: TGTGCCAGCACCGAGGGAGGGTCGAGGGAGCAGTACTTC. Its translation is CASTEGGSREQYF.

This clone was counted a single time. The rearrangement uses TRBV11-2 and TRBJ2-2, with D possibly TRBD2 on 5 matching bases. V was cut by 5 bases and J by 4 bases, with 17 bases left in between. Germline V gives CDR1 SGHAT, CDR2 FQNNGV. This CDR3 has 16 amino acids. CDR3 nucleotide sequence: TGTGCCAGCAGCCCATCCCGGACCCGGGGCACCGGGGAGCTGTTTTTT. Its protein product is CASSPSRTRGTGELFF. Using reference TRBV11-2 and TRBJ2-2 for the parts outside the CDR3, the full variable domain is EAGVAQSPRYKIIEKRQSVAFWCNPISGHATLYWYQQILGQGPKLLIQFQNNGVVDDSQLPKDRFSAERLKGVDSTLKIQPAKLEDSAVYLCASSPSRTRGTGELFFGEGSRLTVL.

The chain recombines TRBV5-4 with TRBJ2-7; 10 bases align to TRBD1. Germline CDR1 SGHNT, CDR2 YYREEE (reference sequence). J lost 7 bases, V lost 1 base, and 8 bases had no gene match. The length of the CDR3 is 15 residues. The CDR3 DNA reads as TGTGCCAGCAGCTTGCCCCGGACAGGGGGAGGTGAGCAGTACTTC. Translation: CASSLPRTGGGEQYF.

V is TRBV30 and J is TRBJ2-7; the match to TRBD2 covers 14 bases. There are 22 residues in the CDR3. Germline V gives CDR1 GTSNPN, CDR2 SVGIG (reference sequence). V shed 0 bases, J shed 5 bases, and the junction held 24 bases outside the gene matches. The CDR3 DNA reads TGTGCCTGGAGTGTACGACAGGGGGCCTGGACTAGCGGGAGGCCCCTCCGCCACGAGCAGTACTTC. Residues: CAWSVRQGAWTSGRPLRHEQYF.

This clone was counted once. The CDR3 sequence: CASSLRGTVNTEAFF. The CDR3 DNA is TGTGCCAGCAGCTTACGAGGGACGGTGAACACTGAAGCTTTCTTT. The chain uses TRBV7-3 and TRBJ1-1; a weak D match, TRBD1 (5 bases). Germline V lookup: CDR1 SGHTA, CDR2 FQGTGA. The ends were cut back, 2 bases at V and 0 bases at J, with 10 bases in the middle. CDR3 length: 15 residues.

The rearrangement joins TRBV11-2 to TRBJ1-3; tentatively, D is TRBD1 (5 bases). V dropped 9 bases and J dropped 2 bases, with 14 bases sitting between them. Looked up from germline, CDR1 is SGHAT and CDR2 is FQNNGV. The CDR3 runs 14 residues. The CDR3 nucleotides are TGTGCCAGTTCTCCAGGGCCGACTGGAAACACCATATATTTT. This encodes CASSPGPTGNTIYF.

This chain uses TRBV19 with TRBJ1-2, with D unresolved. V lost 7 bases, J lost 6 bases, and 15 bases lay in between. This CDR3 comprises 13 residues. CDR1 is LNHDA and CDR2 is SQIVND in the germline V gene (reference sequence). The chain's CDR3 is CASTPREVHGYTF. The CDR3 bases are TGTGCCAGTACCCCAAGAGAGGTCCATGGCTACACCTTC.

Concerning this clone itself: The sample carries other DNA sequences with the same CDR3. The CDR3 DNA sequence: TGTGCCAGCAGCGCCGGGACTAGCGGCTACGAGCAGTACTTC. This translates into CASSAGTSGYEQYF. The chain is built from TRBV9 and TRBJ2-7; 11 nucleotides agree with TRBD2. Germline lookup yields CDR1 SGDLS and CDR2 YYNGEE. V lost 3 bases, J lost 3 bases, and 2 bases stayed unmatched. This CDR3 contains 14 residues.

The chain uses TRBV4-1 and TRBJ2-7; a weak D match, TRBD1 (6 bases). Germline CDR1 and CDR2: MGHRA and YSYEKL. This CDR3 contains 13 residues. V lost 4 bases to trimming and J lost 3 bases, with 10 bases between them. The CDR3 reads CASSRTEIYEQYF. CDR3 in DNA: TGCGCCAGCAGCCGGACAGAAATCTACGAGCAGTACTTC.

This clone was seen only once. V and J are TRBV7-8 and TRBJ2-1; TRBD2 is a possible D gene (5 bases). V was shortened by 4 bases and J by 8 bases, with 12 bases between the two germline ends. This CDR3 region has 13 residues. Germline V lookup: CDR1 SGHVS, CDR2 FQNEAQ. CDR3 DNA sequence: TGTGCCAGCAGCTATGTTAGCGACCATGAGCAGTTCTTC. Translated: CASSYVSDHEQFF.

The rearrangement links TRBV2 to TRBJ2-7; no reliable D call. Looked up from germline, CDR1 is SNHLY and CDR2 is FYNNEI. CDR3 length: 14 amino acids. The V end was cut by 1 base, the J end by 3 bases, with 10 bases between. The CDR3 sequence: CASSEGTQVYEQYF. The CDR3 DNA reads as TGTGCCAGCAGTGAAGGGACCCAAGTCTACGAGCAGTACTTC.